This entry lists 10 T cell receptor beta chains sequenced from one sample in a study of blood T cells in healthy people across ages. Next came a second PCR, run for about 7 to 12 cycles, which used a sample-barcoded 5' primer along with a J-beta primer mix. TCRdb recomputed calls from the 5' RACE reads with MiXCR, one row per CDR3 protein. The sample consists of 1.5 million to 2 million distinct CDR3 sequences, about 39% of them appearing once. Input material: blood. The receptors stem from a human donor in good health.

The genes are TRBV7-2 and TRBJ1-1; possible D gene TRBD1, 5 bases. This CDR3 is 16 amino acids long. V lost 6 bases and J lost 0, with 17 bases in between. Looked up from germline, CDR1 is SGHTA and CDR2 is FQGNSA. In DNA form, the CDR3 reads TGTGCCAGCAGGCGGGGCGGAGGCAGATTGAACACTGAAGCTTTCTTT. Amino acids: CASRRGGGRLNTEAFF.

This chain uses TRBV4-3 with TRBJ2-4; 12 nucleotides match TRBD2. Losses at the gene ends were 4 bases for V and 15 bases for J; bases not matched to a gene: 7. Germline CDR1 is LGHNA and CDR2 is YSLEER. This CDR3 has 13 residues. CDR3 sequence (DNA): TGCGCCAGCAGCCCAGGACTAGCGGGGTTTTTGTACTTC. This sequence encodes CASSPGLAGFLYF.

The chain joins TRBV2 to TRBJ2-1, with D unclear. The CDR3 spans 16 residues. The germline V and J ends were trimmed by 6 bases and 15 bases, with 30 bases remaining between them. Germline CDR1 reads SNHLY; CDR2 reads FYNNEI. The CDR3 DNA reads TGTGCCAGCAGGCCGGTCTTCGGCCAGGTCTTATTATCGTGGTTCTTC. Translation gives CASRPVFGQVLLSWFF. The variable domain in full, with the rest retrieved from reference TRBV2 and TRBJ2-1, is EPEVTQTPSHQVTQMGQEVILRCVPISNHLYFYWYRQILGQKVEFLVSFYNNEISEKSEIFDDQFSVERPDGSNFTLKIRSTKLEDSAMYFCASRPVFGQVLLSWFFGPGTRLTVL.

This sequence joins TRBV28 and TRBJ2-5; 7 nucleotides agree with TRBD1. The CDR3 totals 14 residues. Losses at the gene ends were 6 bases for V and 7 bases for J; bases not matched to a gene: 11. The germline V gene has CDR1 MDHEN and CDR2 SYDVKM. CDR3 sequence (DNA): TGTGCCAGCAGAGAAACAGGGGCCTCAGGGACCCAGTACTTC. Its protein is CASRETGASGTQYF.

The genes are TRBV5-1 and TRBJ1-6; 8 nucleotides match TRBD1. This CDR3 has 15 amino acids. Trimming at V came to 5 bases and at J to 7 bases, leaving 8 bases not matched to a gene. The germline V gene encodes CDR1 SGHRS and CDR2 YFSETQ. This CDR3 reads CASSLPGQANSPLHF. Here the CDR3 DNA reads TGCGCCAGCAGTTTACCGGGACAGGCGAATTCACCCCTCCACTTT.

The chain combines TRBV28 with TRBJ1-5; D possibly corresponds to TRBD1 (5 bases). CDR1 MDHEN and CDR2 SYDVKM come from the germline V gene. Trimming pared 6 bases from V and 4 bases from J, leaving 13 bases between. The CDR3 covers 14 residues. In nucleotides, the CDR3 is TGTGCCAGCAGCCCCTCAGGGTGGAATCAGCCCCAGCATTTT. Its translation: CASSPSGWNQPQHF. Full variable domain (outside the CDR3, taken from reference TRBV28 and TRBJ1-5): DVKVTQSSRYLVKRTGEKVFLECVQDMDHENMFWYRQDPGLGLRLIYFSYDVKMKEKGDIPEGYSVSREKKERFSLILESASTNQTSMYLCASSPSGWNQPQHFGDGTRLSIL.

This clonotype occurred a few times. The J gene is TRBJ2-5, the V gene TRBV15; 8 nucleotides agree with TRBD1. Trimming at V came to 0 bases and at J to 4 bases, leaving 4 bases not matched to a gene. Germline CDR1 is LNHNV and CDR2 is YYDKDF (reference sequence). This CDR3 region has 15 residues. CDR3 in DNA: TGTGCCACCAGCAGAGAGACAGGGGAAGGAGAGACCCAGTACTTC. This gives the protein CATSRETGEGETQYF.

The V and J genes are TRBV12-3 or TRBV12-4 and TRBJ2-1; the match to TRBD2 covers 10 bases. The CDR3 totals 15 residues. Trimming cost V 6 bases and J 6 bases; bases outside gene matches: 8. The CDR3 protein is CASRPSGSPLNEQFF. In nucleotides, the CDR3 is TGTGCCAGCAGACCTAGCGGGAGCCCCCTCAATGAGCAGTTCTTC.

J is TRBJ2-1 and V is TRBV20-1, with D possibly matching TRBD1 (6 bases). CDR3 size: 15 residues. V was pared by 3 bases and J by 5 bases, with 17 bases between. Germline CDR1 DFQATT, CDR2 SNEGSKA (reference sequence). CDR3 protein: CSARTMDSLDNEQFF. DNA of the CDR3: TGCAGTGCTAGGACGATGGACAGTCTTGACAATGAGCAGTTCTTC.

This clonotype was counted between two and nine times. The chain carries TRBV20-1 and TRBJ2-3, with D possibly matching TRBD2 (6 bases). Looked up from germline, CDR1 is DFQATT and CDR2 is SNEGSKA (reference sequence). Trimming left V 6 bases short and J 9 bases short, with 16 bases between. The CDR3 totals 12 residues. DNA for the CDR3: TGCAGTGCCGTTTCATTAGGGAGGACGCAGTATTTT. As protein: CSAVSLGRTQYF.